Shown below are 18 T cell receptor beta chains from a single sample sequenced in a study of blood T cells in healthy people across ages. The use of a sample-barcoded 5' primer and a J-beta primer mix characterized a second PCR of about 7 to 12 cycles. MiXCR, applied by TCRdb to the 5' RACE reads, yields one record per CDR3 protein. The data contain some 1.5 million distinct CDR3 sequences, roughly 43% of them singletons. Specimen: blood. The origin of the receptors is a woman between 18 and 29 years old in good health.

As concerns this clonotype: Mismatch with germline at one junction end may stem from a read error. This chain connects TRBV29-1 to TRBJ2-7; TRBD1 aligns across 8 bases. This CDR3 is built from 13 residues. Per germline, CDR1 SQVTM and CDR2 ANQGSEA. For the CDR3, the DNA is TGCAGCGTTGAGGGACAGGCCTCCTACGTGCAGTACTTC. Its protein is CSVEGQASYVQYF.

This clonotype was recorded only once. The V gene is TRBV7-2, the J gene TRBJ2-1; TRBD2 matches at 8 bases. Trimming cost V 5 bases and J 0 bases; bases outside gene matches: 6. The CDR3 spans 16 residues. Germline loops: CDR1 SGHTA, CDR2 FQGNSA. CDR3 bases: TGTGCCAGCAGCGTGGTGAGCGGGGGCTCCTACAATGAGCAGTTCTTC. Its protein is CASSVVSGGSYNEQFF. Combining the CDR3 with reference TRBV7-2 and TRBJ2-1 gives the whole variable domain GAGVSQSPSNKVTEKGKDVELRCDPISGHTALYWYRQSLGQGLEFLIYFQGNSAPDKSGLPSDRFSAERTGGSVSTLTIQRTQQEDSAVYLCASSVVSGGSYNEQFFGPGTRLTVL.

This clonotype was counted between two and nine times. This chain links TRBV3-1 with TRBJ1-1; tentatively, D is TRBD1 (6 bases). The CDR3 is 15 amino acids. In germline, CDR1 is LGHDT, CDR2 YNNKEL (reference sequence). Between the trimmed V and J ends, which lost 4 bases and 0 bases, there was a span of 12 bases. In DNA, the CDR3 is TGTGCCAGCAGCCCGTTAGGACAGCTGAACACTGAAGCTTTCTTT. Residues: CASSPLGQLNTEAFF.

The chain has TRBV12-3 or TRBV12-4 and TRBJ2-7; a possible D gene is TRBD2 (7 bases). The end of the DNA is better explained by TRBJ2-5, so the J call may be wrong. CDR3 length: 13 amino acids. This CDR3 is CASSIQGGLTQYF. CDR3 DNA: TGTGCCAGCAGTATACAGGGAGGGTTGACCCAGTACTTC.

The sample holds a few counts of this clonotype. The chain couples TRBV4-3 to TRBJ1-2, with a possible D match to TRBD1 (6 bases). V lost 2 bases to trimming and J lost 5 bases, with 6 bases between them. The CDR3 extends over 12 amino acids. Germline V gives CDR1 LGHNA, CDR2 YSLEER. The chain's CDR3 is CASSQRGYGYTF. As DNA, the CDR3 is TGCGCCAGCAGCCAAAGGGGGTATGGCTACACCTTC.

This clonotype showed up just once. The chain uses TRBV10-3 and TRBJ2-7; 7 nucleotides match TRBD2. The J call may be faulty, since TRBJ2-5 better matches the DNA end. Germline CDR1 reads ENHRY; CDR2 reads SYGVKD. This CDR3 spans 13 amino acids. CDR3: CAISSSGQETQYF. In DNA, the CDR3 is TGTGCCATCAGCTCTAGCGGCCAAGAGACCCAGTACTTC.

This clonotype was counted a few times. The chain couples TRBV27 to TRBJ1-1; 8 bases align to TRBD1. The CDR3 runs 14 residues. Germline values: CDR1 MNHEY, CDR2 SMNVEV (reference sequence). V shed 5 bases and J 5 bases; nucleotides not matched to a gene: 7. The CDR3, as DNA: TGTGCCAGCAGTAAGAGGACAGGGCCAACTGAAGCTTTCTTT. As protein: CASSKRTGPTEAFF.

This chain connects TRBV9 to TRBJ2-5; no clear D gene. The CDR3 totals 13 residues. Between the trimmed V and J ends, which lost 4 bases and 11 bases, there was a span of 18 bases. Germline V CDR1 and CDR2: SGDLS, YYNGEE. CDR3 sequence (DNA): TGTGCCAGCAGCATCGGAATTTACAATGAGCAGTACTTC. Its translation: CASSIGIYNEQYF.

This clonotype was found once. V gene TRBV24-1 combines with J gene TRBJ2-5; 9 bases are shared with TRBD1. Germline CDR1 is KGHDR and CDR2 is SFDVKD. J gave up 11 bases and V 7 bases, and 16 bases lay outside the gene matches. The CDR3 spans 15 residues. CDR3 sequence reads: CATSRPGQGSHEQYF. The CDR3 nucleotides are TGTGCCACCAGCAGACCGGGACAGGGTAGCCATGAGCAGTACTTC.

The chain recombines TRBV3-1 with TRBJ1-6; D ambiguous. CDR1 and CDR2 (germline): LGHDT, YNNKEL (reference sequence). V shed 4 bases and J shed 14 bases, with 18 bases lying between them. This CDR3 has 14 amino acids. CDR3 sequence (DNA): TGTGCCAGCAGCCCTCGGGGAGCCCCGGTAGCCCTCCACTTT. Amino acid sequence: CASSPRGAPVALHF. Looking up the rest from reference TRBV3-1 and TRBJ1-6 gives the full variable domain: DTAVSQTPKYLVTQMGNDKSIKCEQNLGHDTMYWYKQDSKKFLKIMFSYNNKELIINETVPNRFSPKSPDKAHLNLHINSLELGDSAVYFCASSPRGAPVALHFGNGTRLTVT.

This chain joins TRBV12-3 or TRBV12-4 and TRBJ2-1, with D perhaps TRBD2 (7 bases). The CDR3 runs 19 residues. V was trimmed by 1 base and J by 1 base, leaving 20 bases between them. CDR3 in DNA: TGTGCCAGCAGTTTAGTTTCCCCGGGGGGCCCGCTTTCCTACAATGAGCAGTTCTTC. This sequence encodes CASSLVSPGGPLSYNEQFF.

The DNA for the CDR3 is TGCAGTGCCTCAGTCAGGGGGCAAGAGACCCAGTACTTC. Translated, it gives CSASVRGQETQYF. This chain uses TRBV20-1 with TRBJ2-5, with TRBD1 identical over 7 bases. CDR3 length: 13 residues. CDR1 DFQATT and CDR2 SNEGSKA come from the germline V gene (reference sequence). V dropped 6 bases and J dropped 2; count of bases not matched to a gene: 6.

Regarding this clonotype: The germline gene is not matched at one end of the junction; a read error may be the cause. V usage is TRBV25-1 and J usage is TRBJ2-1; TRBD2 matches 8 bases. Per germline, CDR1 MGHDK and CDR2 SYGVNS. There are 15 residues in the CDR3. The chain's CDR3 is CTSSEGGGRDNEQFF. CDR3 coding DNA: TGTACCAGCAGTGAAGGCGGGGGGCGCGACAATGAGCAGTTCTTC.

This sequence joins TRBV5-1 and TRBJ1-1; 7 bases fit TRBD1. The germline gives CDR1 SGHRS, CDR2 YFSETQ. V was pared by 5 bases and J by 0 bases, with 4 bases of the junction left unmatched. The length of the CDR3 is 14 residues. CDR3 sequence (DNA): TGCGCCAGCAGGTCGGGACAGTTGAACACTGAAGCTTTCTTT. This translates into CASRSGQLNTEAFF.

The J gene is TRBJ2-3, the V gene TRBV28; 8 nucleotides match TRBD1. Germline values: CDR1 MDHEN, CDR2 SYDVKM. The ends lost 4 bases at V and 4 bases at J; junction bases unmatched: 7. The CDR3 loop spans 15 amino acids. CDR3 loop: CASSSVQGVSDTQYF. In nucleotides, the CDR3 is TGTGCCAGCAGTTCAGTACAGGGGGTTTCAGATACGCAGTATTTT.

This chain uses TRBV7-9 with TRBJ2-3; D gene uncertain. Looked up from germline, CDR1 is SEHNR and CDR2 is FQNEAQ (reference sequence). V was clipped by 2 bases and J by 4 bases, with 10 bases between them. CDR3 size: 14 residues. In nucleotides, the CDR3 is TGTGCCAGCAGCTTATCGGCTCGCGCAGATACGCAGTATTTT. It is translated as CASSLSARADTQYF.

The V call is TRBV10-3, the J call TRBJ1-1, with 7 bases lining up with TRBD1. Germline V gene lookup returns CDR1 ENHRY and CDR2 SYGVKD. Germline trimming cut 3 bases from V and 0 bases from J; bases unmatched to any gene: 10. The CDR3 spans 17 residues. The CDR3, as DNA: TGTGCCATCAGTGACCCCGGGACAGCGGGCTTGAACACTGAAGCTTTCTTT. This codes for CAISDPGTAGLNTEAFF.

The chain recombines TRBV27 with TRBJ2-5; D gene unclear. This CDR3 region has 9 residues. CDR1 and CDR2 (germline): MNHEY, SMNVEV (reference sequence). Trimming stripped 7 bases from V and 9 bases from J, with 6 bases between. CDR3 DNA sequence: TGTGCCAGCAAGCACGCCCAGTACTTC. It is translated as CASKHAQYF.